This entry concerns a single T cell receptor beta chain. The antigen remains unidentified. Trimming removed 6 bases at V and 5 bases at J, with 23 bases between. The CDR3 totals 16 residues. In germline, CDR1 is SEHNR, CDR2 FQNEAQ (reference sequence). The data belong to a study of cytomegalovirus exposure and HLA in healthy donors. Study context: From about 200 million T cells, an earlier analysis saw approximately 110 million unique TCR beta sequences. Study outcomes and limitations: Equally common other TCR beta chains were less clonally expanded than HLA-associated ones, a later analysis found. Presence/absence analyses assumed roughly uniform sequencing depth across donors, which may not hold. About 87% or about 30% of the time was how often most TCR beta V segments were productive, according to an earlier analysis.

PCR involved 60 Vbeta and 13 Jbeta primers. Assay: immunoSEQ multiplex PCR; the TCRdb copy retains only in-frame clones and omits some. This sample has approximately 170,000 clones, with around 80% found just once. The chain combines TRBV7-9 with TRBJ2-7; tentative D call: TRBD2 (6 bases). Material for sequencing was PBMCs. The TCR originated in a female donor in good health and CMV-seronegative. DNA of the CDR3: TGTGCCAGCAGTTACCTTGGAGTAGCGGTGGGAGACGAGCAGTACTTC. It encodes CASSYLGVAVGDEQYF.